This T cell receptor beta chain was observed in a study of regulatory and conventional T cells in RAG deficiency. Germline CDR1 LNHDA, CDR2 SQIVND (reference sequence). The CDR3 extends over 18 amino acids. The data were produced by immunoSEQ multiplex PCR, yet TCRdb's version contains in-frame clones alone and is incomplete. The sample records around 33,000 clones, approximately 90% being singletons. The same data also went into a second study, on regulatory T cells. As that report states: The PCR used 52 TRBV and 13 TRBJ primers.

The origin of this receptor is a human donor in good health. Sequenced: CD8+ T cells sorted from blood. This chain joins TRBV19 and TRBJ2-5; 11 positions agree with TRBD1. The J call may be incorrect, as the DNA end agrees better with TRBJ2-7. The CDR3 is CASSIDRLSGQGAHEQYF. In nucleotides, the CDR3 is TGTGCCAGTAGTATAGATCGACTGTCCGGACAGGGGGCCCACGAGCAGTACTTC.